This T cell receptor (beta chain) was sequenced for a study of vaccination effects on CD4 cells after COVID-19. General study findings and limits: Clones induced by infection and by vaccine showed marked clonal contraction late after vaccination.

Libraries were prepared by immunoSEQ multiplex PCR; TCRdb keeps only in-frame clonotypes and omits some of them. Of fewer than 30,000 clones in the sample, over 55% are singletons; the top ten hold around an eighth. Before sequencing, viral peptide pools were used by the ViraFEST assay to expand antigen-specific CD4+ T cells. Upon completion of about eleven days in culture, CD4+ T cells were isolated. Negative nucleocapsid antibody tests before and after vaccination confirmed no previous SARS-CoV-2 infection. Half-medium changes using IL-2 medium occurred on days 3 and 7. For this clone: Its antigen is not identified.

The CDR3 loop spans 15 amino acids. Deletions cut 0 bases from V and 8 bases from J, with 14 bases between. The germline V gene encodes CDR1 LNHNV and CDR2 YYDKDF (reference sequence). The input for sequencing was CD4+ T cells from PBMCs cultured with HCoV-OC43 spike peptides, taken before COVID-19 vaccination. Described subset: HCoV-OC43 spike overlapping peptide pool stimulation. V and J are TRBV15 and TRBJ1-3, with a tentative D call TRBD1 (5 bases). This clonotype was obtained from a human donor who received a COVID-19 vaccine. CDR3: CATSRDFGGWDTIYF. CDR3 nucleotides: TGTGCCACCAGCAGAGATTTCGGGGGTTGGGACACCATATATTTT.